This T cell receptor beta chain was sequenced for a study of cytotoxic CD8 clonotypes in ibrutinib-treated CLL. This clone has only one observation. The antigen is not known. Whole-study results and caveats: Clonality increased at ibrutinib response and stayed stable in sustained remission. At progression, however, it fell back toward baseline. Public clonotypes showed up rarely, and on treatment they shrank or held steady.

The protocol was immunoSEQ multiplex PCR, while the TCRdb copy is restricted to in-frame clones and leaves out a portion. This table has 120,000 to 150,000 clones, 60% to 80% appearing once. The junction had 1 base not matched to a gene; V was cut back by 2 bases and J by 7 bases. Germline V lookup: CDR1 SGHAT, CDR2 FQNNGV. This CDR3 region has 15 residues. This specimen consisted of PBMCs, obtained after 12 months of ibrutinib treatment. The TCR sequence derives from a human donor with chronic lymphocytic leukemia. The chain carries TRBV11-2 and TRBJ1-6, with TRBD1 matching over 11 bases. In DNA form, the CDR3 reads TGTGCCAGCAGCTTATGGACAGGGGGCAATTCACCCCTCCACTTT. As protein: CASSLWTGGNSPLHF.